These T cell receptor beta chains were read from a single sample in a study of a mutant IDH1 vaccine in newly diagnosed glioma. These receptors are not linked to any known antigen. TCRdb's copy holds only in-frame clones and misses some; the assay was immunoSEQ multiplex PCR. The sample lists 9,500 to 14,000 clones, roughly 84% occurring once. The sequencing here drew on PBMCs, taken from a glioma patient whose treatment included an IDH1 peptide vaccine. These receptors all stem from a woman aged 40 to 50 with glioma. Some clones in this sample may be carry-over from other donors' samples. The CDR3 runs from the conserved cysteine through the conserved F or W. Each record gives: V gene, D gene, J gene, clone size, CDR3 protein, CDR3 DNA. D genes are given only for firm matches. Clone size is shown for a subset of rows, as once, few, many or a class of expanded clone.

v_call: TRBV4-1; d_call: TRBD2; j_call: TRBJ2-5; clone_size: .; cdr3_aa: CASSQGREGVLETQYF; cdr3_nt: TGCGCCAGCAGCCAAGGGCGGGAGGGTGTTTTAGAGACCCAGTACTTC
v_call: TRBV6-1; d_call: .; j_call: TRBJ1-2; clone_size: .; cdr3_aa: CASSDLLPGRRLNYGYTF; cdr3_nt: TGTGCCAGCAGTGATCTACTTCCGGGCAGGCGCCTTAACTATGGCTACACCTTC
v_call: TRBV4-2; d_call: TRBD1; j_call: TRBJ1-1; clone_size: .; cdr3_aa: CASSPGTGATEAFF; cdr3_nt: TGTGCCAGCAGCCCAGGTACAGGGGCCACTGAAGCTTTCTTT
v_call: TRBV11-2; d_call: TRBD1; j_call: TRBJ2-7; clone_size: .; cdr3_aa: CASSPDRYEQYF; cdr3_nt: TGTGCCAGCAGCCCGGACAGGTACGAGCAGTACTTC
v_call: TRBV28; d_call: .; j_call: TRBJ1-1; clone_size: .; cdr3_aa: CASSHNLNTEAFF; cdr3_nt: TGTGCCAGCAGTCACAATCTGAACACTGAAGCTTTCTTT
v_call: TRBV7-8; d_call: .; j_call: TRBJ1-3; clone_size: .; cdr3_aa: CASSSSSGNTIYF; cdr3_nt: TGTGCCAGCAGCTCGTCCTCTGGAAACACCATATATTTT
v_call: TRBV7-2; d_call: .; j_call: TRBJ2-7; clone_size: .; cdr3_aa: CASSLAGSPTYEQYF; cdr3_nt: TGTGCCAGCAGCCTCGCCGGGTCCCCCACCTACGAGCAGTACTTC
v_call: TRBV2; d_call: .; j_call: TRBJ1-5; clone_size: .; cdr3_aa: CASSDRAGISNQPQHF; cdr3_nt: TGTGCCAGCAGTGATCGGGCAGGGATTAGCAATCAGCCCCAGCATTTT
v_call: TRBV7-2; d_call: TRBD2; j_call: TRBJ2-7; clone_size: .; cdr3_aa: CASILGSGGPYEQYF; cdr3_nt: TGTGCCAGCATCCTTGGGAGCGGGGGGCCCTACGAGCAGTACTTC
v_call: TRBV21-1; d_call: .; j_call: TRBJ1-4; clone_size: .; cdr3_aa: CASSRGTGREKLFF; cdr3_nt: TGTGCCAGCAGCCGAGGAACAGGGCGGGAAAAACTGTTTTTT
v_call: TRBV4-2; d_call: .; j_call: TRBJ1-4; clone_size: .; cdr3_aa: CASSLTPEGGGSTNEKLFF; cdr3_nt: TGTGCCAGCAGCCTAACCCCGGAGGGGGGAGGGTCCACTAATGAAAAACTGTTTTTT
v_call: TRBV19; d_call: .; j_call: TRBJ1-5; clone_size: .; cdr3_aa: CASSMGRVLYSNQPQHF; cdr3_nt: TGTGCCAGTAGTATGGGAAGGGTCCTCTATAGCAATCAGCCCCAGCATTTT
v_call: TRBV25-1; d_call: TRBD2; j_call: TRBJ2-3; clone_size: once; cdr3_aa: CASSDAGWEGGTQYF; cdr3_nt: TGTGCCAGCAGTGACGCCGGCTGGGAGGGTGGTACGCAGTATTTT
v_call: TRBV30; d_call: .; j_call: TRBJ1-5; clone_size: .; cdr3_aa: CAWSGGGMLNQPQHF; cdr3_nt: TGTGCCTGGAGTGGCGGGGGAATGCTGAATCAGCCCCAGCATTTT
v_call: TRBV10-1; d_call: .; j_call: TRBJ1-5; clone_size: once; cdr3_aa: CVKRDSGSVYSNQPQHF; cdr3_nt: TGCGTCAAAAGAGACTCCGGCAGCGTTTATAGCAATCAGCCCCAGCATTTT
v_call: TRBV12-5; d_call: .; j_call: TRBJ1-1; clone_size: .; cdr3_aa: CASGLEQGGRTEAFF; cdr3_nt: TGTGCTAGTGGTTTGGAACAGGGAGGTAGGACTGAAGCTTTCTTT
v_call: TRBV30; d_call: TRBD1; j_call: TRBJ2-3; clone_size: .; cdr3_aa: CAWSGQGSDTQYF; cdr3_nt: TGTGCCTGGAGTGGACAGGGGTCAGATACGCAGTATTTT
v_call: TRBV6-4; d_call: .; j_call: TRBJ2-2; clone_size: .; cdr3_aa: CASSARVDTGELFF; cdr3_nt: TGTGCCAGCAGTGCCAGGGTGGACACCGGGGAGCTGTTTTTT
v_call: TRBV6-1; d_call: .; j_call: TRBJ1-6; clone_size: .; cdr3_aa: CASSNQILGNSPLHF; cdr3_nt: TGTGCCAGCAGTAACCAGATCCTGGGGAATTCACCCCTCCACTTT
v_call: TRBV15; d_call: TRBD2; j_call: TRBJ2-1; clone_size: once; cdr3_aa: CATSRDRPPTGGNEQFF; cdr3_nt: TGTGCCACCAGCAGAGATAGACCCCCGACGGGGGGCAATGAGCAGTTCTTC
v_call: TRBV5-6; d_call: .; j_call: TRBJ2-7; clone_size: .; cdr3_aa: CASSFTRVGGYEQYF; cdr3_nt: TGTGCCAGCAGCTTCACTCGGGTGGGGGGCTACGAGCAGTACTTC
v_call: TRBV18; d_call: .; j_call: TRBJ1-1; clone_size: .; cdr3_aa: CASSPGRSGTEAFF; cdr3_nt: TGTGCCAGCTCACCAGGGCGCTCGGGGACTGAAGCTTTCTTT
v_call: TRBV19; d_call: TRBD2; j_call: TRBJ2-2; clone_size: .; cdr3_aa: CASIQTSGRWVGELFF; cdr3_nt: TGTGCCAGTATCCAGACTAGCGGGAGATGGGTCGGGGAGCTGTTTTTT
v_call: TRBV6-5; d_call: .; j_call: TRBJ1-1; clone_size: .; cdr3_aa: CASSYDGYYNTEAFF; cdr3_nt: TGTGCCAGCAGTTACGACGGATACTATAACACTGAAGCTTTCTTT
v_call: TRBV4-1; d_call: .; j_call: TRBJ2-5; clone_size: .; cdr3_aa: CASSQDRQGVRETQYF; cdr3_nt: TGCGCCAGCAGCCAAGATAGGCAGGGAGTTAGGGAGACCCAGTACTTC
v_call: TRBV6-1; d_call: TRBD1; j_call: TRBJ1-3; clone_size: .; cdr3_aa: CASNRDRGRNTIYF; cdr3_nt: TGTGCCAGCAATCGGGACAGGGGTAGAAACACCATATATTTT
v_call: TRBV2; d_call: TRBD2; j_call: TRBJ2-3; clone_size: .; cdr3_aa: CASSERGGGAGDTQYF; cdr3_nt: TGTGCCAGCAGTGAGCGGGGCGGGGGGGCCGGAGATACGCAGTATTTT
v_call: TRBV7-2; d_call: .; j_call: TRBJ1-1; clone_size: .; cdr3_aa: CASVGGSPNTEAFF; cdr3_nt: TGTGCCAGCGTCGGGGGCTCTCCGAACACTGAAGCTTTCTTT
v_call: TRBV6-6; d_call: .; j_call: TRBJ1-2; clone_size: .; cdr3_aa: CASSPTGGGSGGYTF; cdr3_nt: TGTGCCAGCAGTCCAACCGGAGGAGGGTCAGGAGGCTACACCTTC
v_call: TRBV4-2; d_call: TRBD2; j_call: TRBJ2-7; clone_size: .; cdr3_aa: CASSQEASGSSYEQYF; cdr3_nt: TGTGCCAGCAGCCAAGAGGCTAGCGGGAGCTCCTACGAGCAGTACTTC
v_call: TRBV7-9; d_call: .; j_call: TRBJ2-5; clone_size: .; cdr3_aa: CASSKQLIETQYF; cdr3_nt: TGTGCCAGCAGCAAACAGTTAATAGAGACCCAGTACTTC